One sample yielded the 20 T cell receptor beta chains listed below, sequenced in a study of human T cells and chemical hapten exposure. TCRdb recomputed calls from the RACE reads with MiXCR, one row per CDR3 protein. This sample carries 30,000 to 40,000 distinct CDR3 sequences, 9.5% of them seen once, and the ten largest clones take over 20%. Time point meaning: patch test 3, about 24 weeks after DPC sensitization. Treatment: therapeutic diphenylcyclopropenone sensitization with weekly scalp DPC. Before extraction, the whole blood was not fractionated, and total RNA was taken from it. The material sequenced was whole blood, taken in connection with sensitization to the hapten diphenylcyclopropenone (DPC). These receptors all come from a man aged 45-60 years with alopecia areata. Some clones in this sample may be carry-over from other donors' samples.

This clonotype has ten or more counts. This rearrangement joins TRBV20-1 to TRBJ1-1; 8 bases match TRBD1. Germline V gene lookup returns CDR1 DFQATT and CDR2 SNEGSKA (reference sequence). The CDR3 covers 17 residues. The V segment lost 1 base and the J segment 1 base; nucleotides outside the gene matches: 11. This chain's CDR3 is CSARASLWTGKNTEAFF. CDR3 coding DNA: TGCAGTGCTAGAGCGAGCCTCTGGACAGGGAAGAACACTGAAGCTTTCTTT.

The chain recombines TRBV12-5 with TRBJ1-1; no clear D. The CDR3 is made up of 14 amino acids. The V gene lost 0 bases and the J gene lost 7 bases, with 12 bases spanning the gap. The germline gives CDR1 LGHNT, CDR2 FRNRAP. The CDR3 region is CASGLVPRRGEAFF. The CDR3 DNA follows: TGTGCTAGTGGTTTGGTCCCCAGGAGAGGTGAAGCTTTCTTT.

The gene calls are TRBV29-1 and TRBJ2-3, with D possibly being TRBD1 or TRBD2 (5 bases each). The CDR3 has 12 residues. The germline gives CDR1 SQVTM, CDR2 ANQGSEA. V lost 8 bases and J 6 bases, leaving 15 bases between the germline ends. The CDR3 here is CSIRDGADTQYF. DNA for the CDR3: TGCAGCATAAGGGACGGCGCTGATACGCAGTATTTT.

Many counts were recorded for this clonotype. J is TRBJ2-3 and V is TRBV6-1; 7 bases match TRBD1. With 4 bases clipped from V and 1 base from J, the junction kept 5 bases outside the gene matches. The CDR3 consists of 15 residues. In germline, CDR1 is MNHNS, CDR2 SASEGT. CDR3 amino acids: CASSVDRDGTDTQYF. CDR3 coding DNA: TGTGCCAGCAGTGTCGACAGGGATGGCACAGATACGCAGTATTTT.

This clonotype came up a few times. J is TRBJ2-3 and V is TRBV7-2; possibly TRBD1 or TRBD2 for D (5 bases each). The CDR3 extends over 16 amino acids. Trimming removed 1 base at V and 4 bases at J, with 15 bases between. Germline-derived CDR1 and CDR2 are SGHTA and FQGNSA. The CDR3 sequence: CASSLDGGVGADTQYF. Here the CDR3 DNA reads TGTGCCAGCAGCTTAGATGGGGGTGTCGGCGCAGATACGCAGTATTTT.

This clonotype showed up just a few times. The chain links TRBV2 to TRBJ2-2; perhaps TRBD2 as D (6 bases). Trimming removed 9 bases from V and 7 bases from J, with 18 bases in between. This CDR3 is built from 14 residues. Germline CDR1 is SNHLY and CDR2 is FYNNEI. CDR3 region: CASRTGGSRGELFF. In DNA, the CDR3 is TGTGCCAGTAGGACCGGGGGATCGCGCGGGGAGCTGTTTTTT.

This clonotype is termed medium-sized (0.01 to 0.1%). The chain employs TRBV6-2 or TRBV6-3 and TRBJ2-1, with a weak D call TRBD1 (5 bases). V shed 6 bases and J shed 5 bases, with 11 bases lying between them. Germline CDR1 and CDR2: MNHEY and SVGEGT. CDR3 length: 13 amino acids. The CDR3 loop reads CASSSDSHNEQFF. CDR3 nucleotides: TGTGCCAGCAGCTCCGACAGTCACAATGAGCAGTTCTTC.

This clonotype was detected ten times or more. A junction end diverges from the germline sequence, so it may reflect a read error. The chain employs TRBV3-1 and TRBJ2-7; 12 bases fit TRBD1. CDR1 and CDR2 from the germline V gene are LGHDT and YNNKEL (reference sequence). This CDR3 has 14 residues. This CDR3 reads CASSPGQGAYGQYF. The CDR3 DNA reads TGTGCCAGCAGCCCGGGACAGGGGGCCTACGGGCAGTACTTC.

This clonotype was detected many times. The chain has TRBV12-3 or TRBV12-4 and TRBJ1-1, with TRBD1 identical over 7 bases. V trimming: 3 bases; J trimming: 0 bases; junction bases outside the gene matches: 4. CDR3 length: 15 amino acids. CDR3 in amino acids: CASSFTQGMNTEAFF. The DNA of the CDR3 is TGTGCCAGCAGTTTCACACAGGGGATGAACACTGAAGCTTTCTTT.

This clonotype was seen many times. The CDR3 DNA sequence: TGTGCCACCAGTTACAGGAGGGCTGATACGCAGTATTTT. Translating it yields CATSYRRADTQYF. The V call is TRBV24-1, the J call TRBJ2-3; TRBD2 might be the D (6 bases). There are 13 residues in the CDR3. Trimming left V 6 bases short and J 6 bases short, with 12 bases between. Germline lookup yields CDR1 KGHDR and CDR2 SFDVKD.

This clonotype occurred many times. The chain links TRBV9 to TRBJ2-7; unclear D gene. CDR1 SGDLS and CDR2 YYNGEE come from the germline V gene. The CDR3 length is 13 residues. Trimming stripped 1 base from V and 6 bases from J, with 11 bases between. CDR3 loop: CASSVSMGSEQYF. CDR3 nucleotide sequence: TGTGCCAGCAGCGTATCTATGGGAAGCGAGCAGTACTTC.

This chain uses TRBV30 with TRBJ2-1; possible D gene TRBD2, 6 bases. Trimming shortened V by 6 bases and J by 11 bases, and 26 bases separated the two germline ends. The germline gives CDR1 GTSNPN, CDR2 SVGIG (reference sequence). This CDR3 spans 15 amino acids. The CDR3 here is CACHRHGTPYEQQFF. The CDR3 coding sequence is TGTGCCTGCCACCGCCACGGGACTCCTTATGAGCAGCAGTTCTTC.

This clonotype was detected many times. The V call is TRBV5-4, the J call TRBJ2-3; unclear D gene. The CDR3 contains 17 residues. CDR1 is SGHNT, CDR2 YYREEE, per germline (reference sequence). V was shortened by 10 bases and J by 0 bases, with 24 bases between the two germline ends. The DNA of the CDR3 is TGTGCCTCCCGGAAAAACGGCGGAACCAAAAGCACAGATACGCAGTATTTT. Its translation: CASRKNGGTKSTDTQYF.

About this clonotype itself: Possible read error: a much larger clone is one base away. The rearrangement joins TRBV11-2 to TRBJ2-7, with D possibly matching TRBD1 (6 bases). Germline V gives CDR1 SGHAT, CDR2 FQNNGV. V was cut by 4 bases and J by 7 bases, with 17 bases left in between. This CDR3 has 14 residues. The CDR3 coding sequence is TGTGCCAGCAGCTCCAGACAGGCGCCTTGGGAGCAGTACTTC. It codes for CASSSRQAPWEQYF. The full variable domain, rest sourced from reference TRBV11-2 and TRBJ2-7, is EAGVAQSPRYKIIEKRQSVAFWCNPISGHATLYWYQQILGQGPKLLIQFQNNGVVDDSQLPKDRFSAERLKGVDSTLKIQPAKLEDSAVYLCASSSRQAPWEQYFGPGTRLTVT.

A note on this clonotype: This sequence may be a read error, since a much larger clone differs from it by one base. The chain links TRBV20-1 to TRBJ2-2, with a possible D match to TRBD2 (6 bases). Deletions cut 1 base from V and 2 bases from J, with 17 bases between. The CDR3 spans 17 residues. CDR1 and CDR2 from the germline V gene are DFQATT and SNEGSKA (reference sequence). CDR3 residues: CSARGASGTYNTGELFF. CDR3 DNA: TGCAGTGCTAGAGGTGCTTCCGGGACTTATAACACCGGGGAGCTGTTTTTT.

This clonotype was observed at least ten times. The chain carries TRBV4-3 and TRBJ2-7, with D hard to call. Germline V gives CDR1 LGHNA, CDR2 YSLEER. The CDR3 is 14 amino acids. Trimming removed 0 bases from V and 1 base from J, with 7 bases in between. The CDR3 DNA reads TGCGCCAGCAGCCAAGATCCCTTATCCTACGAGCAGTACTTC. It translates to CASSQDPLSYEQYF.

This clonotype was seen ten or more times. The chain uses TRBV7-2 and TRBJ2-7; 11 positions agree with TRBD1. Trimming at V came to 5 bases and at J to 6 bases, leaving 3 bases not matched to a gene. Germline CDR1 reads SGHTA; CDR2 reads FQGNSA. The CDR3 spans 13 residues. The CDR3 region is CASSPDRGREQYF. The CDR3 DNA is TGTGCCAGCAGCCCGGACAGGGGGCGCGAGCAGTACTTC.

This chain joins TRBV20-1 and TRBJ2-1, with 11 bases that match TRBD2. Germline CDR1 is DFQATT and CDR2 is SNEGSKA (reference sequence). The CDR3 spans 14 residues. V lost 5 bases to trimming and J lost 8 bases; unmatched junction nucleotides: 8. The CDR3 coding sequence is TGCAGTGCTGAAAAGACTAGCGGGAAGTATGAGCAGTTCTTC. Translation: CSAEKTSGKYEQFF.

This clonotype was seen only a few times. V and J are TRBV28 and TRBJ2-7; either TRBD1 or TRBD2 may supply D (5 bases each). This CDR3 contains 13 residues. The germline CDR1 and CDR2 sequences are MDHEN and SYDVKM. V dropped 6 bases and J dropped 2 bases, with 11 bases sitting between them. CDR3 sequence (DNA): TGTGCCAGCAGATACCAGGGAGCCTACGAGCAGTACTTC. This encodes CASRYQGAYEQYF. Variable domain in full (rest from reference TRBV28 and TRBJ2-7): DVKVTQSSRYLVKRTGEKVFLECVQDMDHENMFWYRQDPGLGLRLIYFSYDVKMKEKGDIPEGYSVSREKKERFSLILESASTNQTSMYLCASRYQGAYEQYFGPGTRLTVT.

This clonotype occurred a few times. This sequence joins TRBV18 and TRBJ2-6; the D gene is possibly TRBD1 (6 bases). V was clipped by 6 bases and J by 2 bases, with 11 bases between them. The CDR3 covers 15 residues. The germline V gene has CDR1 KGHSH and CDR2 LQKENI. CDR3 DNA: TGTGCCAGCTCCCAGGGGCTAACTGGGGCCAACGTCCTGACTTTC. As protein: CASSQGLTGANVLTF.